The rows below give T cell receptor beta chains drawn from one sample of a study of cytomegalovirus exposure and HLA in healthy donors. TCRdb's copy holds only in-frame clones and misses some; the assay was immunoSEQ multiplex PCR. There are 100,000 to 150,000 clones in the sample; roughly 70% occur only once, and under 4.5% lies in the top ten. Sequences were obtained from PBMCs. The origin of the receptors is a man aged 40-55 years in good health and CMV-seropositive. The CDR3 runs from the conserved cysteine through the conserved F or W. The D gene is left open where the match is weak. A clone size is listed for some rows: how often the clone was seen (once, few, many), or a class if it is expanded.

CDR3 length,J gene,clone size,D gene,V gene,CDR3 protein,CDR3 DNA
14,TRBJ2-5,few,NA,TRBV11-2,CASSLDHQGRTQYF,TGTGCCAGCAGCTTAGATCATCAGGGTCGGACCCAGTACTTC
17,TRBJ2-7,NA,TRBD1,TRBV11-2,CASSFAAGTGQTYEQYF,TGTGCCAGCAGCTTTGCCGCCGGGACAGGGCAAACCTACGAGCAGTACTTC
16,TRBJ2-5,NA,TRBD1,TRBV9,CASSAAGTGDAETQYF,TGTGCCAGCAGCGCCGCCGGGACAGGGGATGCCGAGACCCAGTACTTC
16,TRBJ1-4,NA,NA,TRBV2,CASTPRGFTTNEKLFF,TGTGCCAGCACTCCACGGGGGTTCACGACTAATGAAAAACTGTTTTTT
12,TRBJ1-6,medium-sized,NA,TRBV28,CASSLEYSPLHF,TGTGCCAGCAGTTTAGAGTATTCACCCCTCCACTTT
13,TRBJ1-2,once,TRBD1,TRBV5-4,CASSTPTGRGYTF,TGTGCCAGCAGCACCCCGACAGGGAGAGGCTACACCTTC
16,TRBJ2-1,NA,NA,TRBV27,CASSTRQDSSYNEQFF,TGTGCCAGCAGTACTCGACAGGACAGCTCCTACAATGAGCAGTTCTTC
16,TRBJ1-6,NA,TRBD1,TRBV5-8,CASSLKGQGHKSPLHF,TGTGCCAGCAGCCTGAAGGGACAGGGCCATAAATCACCCCTCCACTTT
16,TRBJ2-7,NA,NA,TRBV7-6,CASSQRGQVSSYEQYF,TGTGCCAGCAGCCAGCGGGGACAGGTAAGCTCCTACGAGCAGTACTTC
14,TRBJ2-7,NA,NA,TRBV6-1,CASSELRVAYEQYF,TGTGCCAGCAGTGAATTACGGGTGGCCTACGAGCAGTACTTC
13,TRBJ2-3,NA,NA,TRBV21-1,CASSKPFADTQYF,TGTGCCAGCAGCAAACCGTTTGCGGATACGCAGTATTTT
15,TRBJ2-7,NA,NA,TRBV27,CASAPRAGGSYEQYF,TGTGCCAGCGCCCCCCGGGCAGGGGGGTCCTACGAGCAGTACTTC
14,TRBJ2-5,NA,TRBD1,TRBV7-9,CASRTGGASETQYF,TGTGCCAGCAGGACAGGGGGCGCATCAGAGACCCAGTACTTC
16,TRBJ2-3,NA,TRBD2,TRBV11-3,CASSLGGLKSTDTQYF,TGTGCCAGCAGCTTAGGGGGACTAAAGAGCACAGATACGCAGTATTTT
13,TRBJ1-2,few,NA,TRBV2,CASRPSGLTGYTF,TGTGCCAGCAGACCCTCAGGGTTAACTGGCTACACCTTC
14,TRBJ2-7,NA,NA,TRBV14,CASSLLIRAYEQYF,TGTGCCAGCAGCCTGTTAATCCGAGCCTACGAGCAGTACTTC
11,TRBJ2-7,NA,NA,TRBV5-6,CASTPFDEQYF,TGTGCCAGCACCCCGTTTGACGAGCAGTACTTC
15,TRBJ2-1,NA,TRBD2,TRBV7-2,CASSRALAGVDEQFF,TGTGCCAGCAGCAGGGCACTAGCGGGGGTCGATGAGCAGTTCTTC
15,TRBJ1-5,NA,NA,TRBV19,CASSIGTHSNQPQHF,TGTGCCAGTAGTATAGGCACTCATAGCAATCAGCCCCAGCATTTT
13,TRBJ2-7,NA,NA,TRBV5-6,CASSLDRSYEQYF,TGTGCCAGCAGCTTAGATCGGTCCTACGAGCAGTACTTC
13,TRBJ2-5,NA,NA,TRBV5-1,CASSFTGIETQYF,TGCGCCAGCAGCTTTACAGGGATCGAGACCCAGTACTTC
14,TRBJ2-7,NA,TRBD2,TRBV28,CASCRLAGNREQYF,TGTGCCAGCTGCAGACTAGCGGGGAATCGCGAGCAGTACTTC
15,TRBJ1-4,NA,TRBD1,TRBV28,CASSSDRLLNEKLFF,TGTGCCAGCAGCTCGGACAGGCTGTTAAATGAAAAACTGTTTTTT
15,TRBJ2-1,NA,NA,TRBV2,CASSGGSSPYNEQFF,TGTGCCAGCAGCGGAGGGAGTTCCCCCTACAATGAGCAGTTCTTC
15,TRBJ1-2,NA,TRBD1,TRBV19,CASSTRDRGGYGYTF,TGTGCCAGTAGTACCCGGGACAGAGGAGGCTATGGCTACACCTTC
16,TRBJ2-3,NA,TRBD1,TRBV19,CASSPRDRGSPDTQYF,TGTGCCAGTTCCCCCCGGGACAGGGGGAGCCCAGATACGCAGTATTTT
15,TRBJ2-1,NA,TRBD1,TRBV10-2,CASDKGQGDYNEQLF,TGCGCCAGCGACAAGGGACAGGGAGACTACAATGAGCAGCTCTTC
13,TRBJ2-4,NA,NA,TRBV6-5,CATEQGRGNIQYF,TGTGCCACCGAACAGGGTCGGGGAAACATTCAGTACTTC
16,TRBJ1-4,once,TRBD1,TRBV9,CASSAGPGTANEKLFF,TGTGCCAGCAGCGCAGGTCCCGGGACAGCTAATGAAAAACTGTTTTTT
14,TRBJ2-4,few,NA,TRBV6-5,CATSPIAAKNIQYF,TGTGCCACCTCCCCTATCGCAGCCAAAAACATTCAGTACTTC
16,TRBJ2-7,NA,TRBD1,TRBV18,CASSSELGTGLDEQYF,TGTGCCAGCTCATCCGAGCTCGGGACAGGGTTGGACGAGCAGTACTTC
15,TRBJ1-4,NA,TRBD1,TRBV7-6,CASSSRQGTNEKLFF,TGTGCCAGCAGCTCGAGACAGGGCACTAATGAAAAACTGTTTTTT
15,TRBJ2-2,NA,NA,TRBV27,CASSLSASGTGELFF,TGTGCCAGCAGTTTAAGCGCTTCGGGCACCGGGGAGCTGTTTTTT
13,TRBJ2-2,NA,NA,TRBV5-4,CASTSRGTGELFF,TGTGCCAGCACCTCTCGCGGCACCGGGGAGCTGTTTTTT
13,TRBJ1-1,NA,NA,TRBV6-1,CASSGGGNTEAFF,TGTGCCAGCAGTGGGGGGGGGAACACTGAAGCTTTCTTT
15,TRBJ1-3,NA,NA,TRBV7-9,CASSLVSGNGNTIYF,TGTGCCAGCAGCTTAGTGTCGGGGAACGGAAACACCATATATTTT
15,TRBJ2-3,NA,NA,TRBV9,CASSPPRGATDTQYF,TGTGCCAGCAGCCCCCCCCGGGGGGCCACAGATACGCAGTATTTT
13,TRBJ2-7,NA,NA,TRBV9,CASSGTGRYEQYF,TGTGCCAGCAGCGGAACAGGGAGATACGAGCAGTACTTC
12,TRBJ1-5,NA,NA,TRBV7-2,CASSLAPGAQHF,TGTGCCAGCAGCTTAGCCCCGGGGGCCCAGCATTTT
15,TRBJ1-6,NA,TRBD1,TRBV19,CASRKSTGGNSPLHF,TGTGCCAGTAGGAAATCGACAGGGGGTAATTCACCCCTCCACTTT
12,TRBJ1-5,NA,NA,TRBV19,CASSYINQPQHF,TGTGCCAGTAGTTACATCAATCAGCCCCAGCATTTT
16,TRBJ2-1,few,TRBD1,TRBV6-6,CASSSGQGASYNEQFF,TGTGCCAGCAGTTCGGGACAGGGGGCTTCGTACAATGAGCAGTTCTTC
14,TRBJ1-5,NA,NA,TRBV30,CAWRAPDGDQPQHF,TGTGCCTGGAGGGCCCCCGACGGGGATCAGCCCCAGCATTTT
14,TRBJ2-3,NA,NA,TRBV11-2,CASSPAWAGDTQYF,TGTGCCAGCAGCCCGGCCTGGGCGGGAGATACGCAGTATTTT
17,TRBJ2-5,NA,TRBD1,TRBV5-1,CASSLTMGQGSQETQYF,TGCGCCAGCAGCTTAACGATGGGACAGGGATCACAAGAGACCCAGTACTTC
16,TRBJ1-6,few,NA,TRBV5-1,CASSLDIPSYNSPLHF,TGCGCCAGCAGCTTGGACATTCCCTCCTATAATTCACCCCTCCACTTT